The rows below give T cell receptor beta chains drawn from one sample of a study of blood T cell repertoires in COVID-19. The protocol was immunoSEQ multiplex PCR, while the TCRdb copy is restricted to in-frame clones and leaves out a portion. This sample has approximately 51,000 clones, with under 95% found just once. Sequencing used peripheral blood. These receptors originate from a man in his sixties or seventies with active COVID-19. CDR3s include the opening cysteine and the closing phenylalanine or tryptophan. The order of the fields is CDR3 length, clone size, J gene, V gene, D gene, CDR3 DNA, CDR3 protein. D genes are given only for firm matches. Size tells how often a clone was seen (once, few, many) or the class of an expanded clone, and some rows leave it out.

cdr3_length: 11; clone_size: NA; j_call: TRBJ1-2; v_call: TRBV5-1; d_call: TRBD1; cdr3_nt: TGCGCCAGCAGCTGGGACAGGGTCTACACCTTC; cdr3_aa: CASSWDRVYTF
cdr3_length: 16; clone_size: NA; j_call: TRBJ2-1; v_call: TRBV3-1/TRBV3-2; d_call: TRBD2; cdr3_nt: TGTGCCAGCAGCCAAGGAGCGGGGGGGTCCTACAATGAGCAGTTCTTC; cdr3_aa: CASSQGAGGSYNEQFF
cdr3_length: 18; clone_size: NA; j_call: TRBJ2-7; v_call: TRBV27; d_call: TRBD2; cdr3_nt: TGTGCCAGCAGTTCCCGTACTAGCGGGGTAAACCGTCGCTACGAGCAGTACTTC; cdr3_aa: CASSSRTSGVNRRYEQYF
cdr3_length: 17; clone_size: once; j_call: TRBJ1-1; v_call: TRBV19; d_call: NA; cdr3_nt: TGTGCCAGTAGTATGGGCAATATTGGGGGGGCTAACACTGAAGCTTTCTTT; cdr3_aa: CASSMGNIGGANTEAFF
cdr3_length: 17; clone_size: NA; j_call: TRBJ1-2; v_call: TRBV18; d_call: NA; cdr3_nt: TGTGCCAGCTCAGAAGCGGCACAAGACATGGATAACTATGGCTACACCTTC; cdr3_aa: CASSEAAQDMDNYGYTF
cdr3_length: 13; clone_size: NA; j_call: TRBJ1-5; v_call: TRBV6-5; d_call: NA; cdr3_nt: TGTGCCAGCAGATTGGACTGGAATCAGCCCCAGCATTTT; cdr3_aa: CASRLDWNQPQHF
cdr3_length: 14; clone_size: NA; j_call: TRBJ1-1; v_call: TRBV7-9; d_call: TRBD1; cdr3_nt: TGTGCCAGCAGCGGCCGGGACAGGTTTACTGAAGCTTTCTTT; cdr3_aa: CASSGRDRFTEAFF
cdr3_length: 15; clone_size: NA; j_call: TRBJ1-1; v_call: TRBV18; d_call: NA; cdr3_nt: TGTGCCAGCTCACGAGGCGAATTACAGGGAACTGAAGCTTTCTTT; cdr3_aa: CASSRGELQGTEAFF
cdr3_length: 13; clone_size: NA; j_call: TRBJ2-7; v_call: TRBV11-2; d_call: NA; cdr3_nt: TGTGCCAGCAGCTTAGATCTACTTTACGGGCAGTACTTC; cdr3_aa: CASSLDLLYGQYF
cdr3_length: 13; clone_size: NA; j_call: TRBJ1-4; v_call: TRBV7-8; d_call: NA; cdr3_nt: TGTGCCAGCAGCTTCGTGACTAATGAAAAACTGTTTTTT; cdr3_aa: CASSFVTNEKLFF
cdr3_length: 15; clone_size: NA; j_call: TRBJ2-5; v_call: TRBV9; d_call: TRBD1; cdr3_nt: TGTGCCAGCAGCTCGGACAGGGGGCTCTTGGAGACCCAGTACTTC; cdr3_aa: CASSSDRGLLETQYF
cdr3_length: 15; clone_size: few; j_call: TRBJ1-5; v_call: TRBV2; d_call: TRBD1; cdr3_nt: TGTGCCAGCAGGAAACAGGGGGATAGCAATCAGCCCCAGCATTTT; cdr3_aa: CASRKQGDSNQPQHF
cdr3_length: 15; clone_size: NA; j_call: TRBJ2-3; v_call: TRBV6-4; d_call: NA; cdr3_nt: TGTGCCAGCAGTGACGGGGGGGCTAGCACAGATACGCAGTATTTT; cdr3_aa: CASSDGGASTDTQYF
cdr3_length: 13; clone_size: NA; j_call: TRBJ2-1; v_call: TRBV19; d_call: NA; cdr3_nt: TGTGCCAGTAGGCCGCGGGGGCAGGGTGAGCAGTTCTTC; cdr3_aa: CASRPRGQGEQFF
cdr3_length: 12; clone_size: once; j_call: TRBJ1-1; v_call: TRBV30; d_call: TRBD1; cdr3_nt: TGTGCCTGGAGTCAGGGGGCCATTGAAGCTTTCTTT; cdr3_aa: CAWSQGAIEAFF
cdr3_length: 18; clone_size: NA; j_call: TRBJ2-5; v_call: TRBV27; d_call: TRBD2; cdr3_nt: TGTGCCAGCAGTTTACGGCTCCCTAGCGGGGGGAGAAAAGAGACCCAGTACTTC; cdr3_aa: CASSLRLPSGGRKETQYF
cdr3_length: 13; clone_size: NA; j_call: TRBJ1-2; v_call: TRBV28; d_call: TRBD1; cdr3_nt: TGTGCCAGTAGAAGGGGACAGGGCTATGGCTACACCTTC; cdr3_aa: CASRRGQGYGYTF
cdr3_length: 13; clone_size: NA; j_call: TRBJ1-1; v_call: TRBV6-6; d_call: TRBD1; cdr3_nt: TGTGCCAGCAAGAATACAGGGGGCACTGAAGCTTTCTTT; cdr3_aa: CASKNTGGTEAFF
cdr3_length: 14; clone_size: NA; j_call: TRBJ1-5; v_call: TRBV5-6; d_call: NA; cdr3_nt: TGTGCCAGCAGCTTGCGGGGGGTCGGTCAGCCCCAGCATTTT; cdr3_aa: CASSLRGVGQPQHF
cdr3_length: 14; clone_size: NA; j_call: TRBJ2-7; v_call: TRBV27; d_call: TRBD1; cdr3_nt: TGTGCCAGCAGACTTGGACAGGGGACCTACGAGCAGTACTTC; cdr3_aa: CASRLGQGTYEQYF
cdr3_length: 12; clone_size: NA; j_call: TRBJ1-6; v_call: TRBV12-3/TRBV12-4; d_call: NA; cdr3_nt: TGTCCAATCTCACAGCATAATTCACCCCTCCACTTT; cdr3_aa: CPISQHNSPLHF